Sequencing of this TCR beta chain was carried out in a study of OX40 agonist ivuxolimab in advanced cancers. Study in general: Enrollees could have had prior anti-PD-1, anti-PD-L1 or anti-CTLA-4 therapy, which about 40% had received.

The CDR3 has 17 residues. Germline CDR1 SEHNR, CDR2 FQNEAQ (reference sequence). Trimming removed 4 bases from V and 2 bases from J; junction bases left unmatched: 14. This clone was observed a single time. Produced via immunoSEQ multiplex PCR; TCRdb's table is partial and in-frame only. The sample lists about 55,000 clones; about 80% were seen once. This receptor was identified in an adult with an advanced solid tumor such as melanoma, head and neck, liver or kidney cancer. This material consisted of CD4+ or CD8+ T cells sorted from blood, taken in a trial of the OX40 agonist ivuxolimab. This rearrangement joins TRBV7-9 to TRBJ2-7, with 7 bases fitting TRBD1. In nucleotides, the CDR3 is TGTGCCAGCAGCTCGACGTTGACAGGGAAGAGACCCTACGAGCAGTACTTC. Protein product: CASSSTLTGKRPYEQYF.